This T cell receptor (beta chain) is from a study of T cells in Graves' hyperthyroidism and ophthalmopathy. Study summary: Once the initial diagnosis was made, peripheral blood was obtained before any treatment. Broader study findings: Ophthalmopathy and stable hyperthyroidism were separated by a 13 V-J model. The blood repertoire included most of the expanded thyroid clonotypes above 0.001.

PBMCs were derived from roughly 10 ml fresh peripheral blood. Per the germline V gene, CDR1 is DFQATT and CDR2 is SNEGSKA (reference sequence). The CDR3 sequence is 14 residues long. As for this clonotype: The antigen is undetermined. A much larger clonotype is one base distant, so this may be a read error.

Using RNA transcripts as the source, TCR beta CDR3 regions were amplified. The HTBI primer set was used in a first-round RT-PCR of the TCR CDR3. TCRdb fed the multiplex PCR reads into MiXCR, producing one record per CDR3 protein. The sample has hundreds of thousands of distinct CDR3 sequences; around 15% are singletons. The sequence came from a woman aged 18-30 years with Graves' hyperthyroidism. The V call is TRBV20-1, the J call TRBJ2-1, with a possible D match to TRBD2 (5 bases). The DNA end favors TRBJ2-7, so the J call may be wrong. The specimen sequenced was blood. The CDR3 DNA reads TGCAGTGCCGCCGGGGAGCGATCCTACAATGAGCAGTACTTC. Its translation is CSAAGERSYNEQYF.